These 32 T cell receptor beta chains originate from one sample sequenced in a study of shared clonotypes between healthy human individuals. Measured with immunoSEQ multiplex PCR; TCRdb has only the in-frame clones, and not every one. The repertoire includes over a million clones, more than 75% of them detected once, and approximately 0.56% sits in the top ten. Sequences were obtained from memory CD4+ T cells from PBMCs. Noted subset: CD45RA-negative fraction. The source is a man aged 18 to 30 in good health. Some clones in this sample may be carry-over from other donors' samples.

The rearrangement uses TRBV10-3 and TRBJ1-2; no clear D gene. V was cut by 6 bases and J by 2 bases, with 10 bases left in between. The CDR3 consists of 13 residues. In germline, CDR1 is ENHRY, CDR2 SYGVKD. CDR3 amino acids: CAISQDSNYGYTF. The CDR3 DNA reads TGTGCCATCAGCCAGGACTCGAACTATGGCTACACCTTC.

This clone was seen a few times. CDR3 loop: CASSRWDRLYEQYF. As DNA, the CDR3 is TGTGCCAGCAGCAGATGGGACAGACTCTACGAGCAGTACTTC. This chain links TRBV11-2 with TRBJ2-7, with TRBD1 identical over 7 bases. Per the germline V gene, CDR1 is SGHAT and CDR2 is FQNNGV. The CDR3 totals 14 residues. Unmatched junction bases numbered 7, after V lost 5 bases and J lost 3 bases.

V is TRBV27 and J is TRBJ2-1; D uncertain. The V end lost 6 bases, the J end lost 2 bases, and 11 bases lay between the germline ends. Germline values: CDR1 MNHEY, CDR2 SMNVEV (reference sequence). The CDR3 totals 14 residues. CDR3 in DNA: TGTGCCAGCAGGCTCGGGCTAGCCTACAATGAGCAGTTCTTC. This gives the protein CASRLGLAYNEQFF.

This chain connects TRBV7-9 to TRBJ1-2; TRBD1 matches 10 bases. The CDR3 spans 13 residues. V lost 1 base to trimming and J lost 9 bases; unmatched junction nucleotides: 2. Looked up from germline, CDR1 is SEHNR and CDR2 is FQNEAQ (reference sequence). CDR3 coding DNA: TGTGCCAGCAGCTTAGGACAGGGGGCAAGCTACACCTTC. It is translated as CASSLGQGASYTF.

The chain employs TRBV6-4 and TRBJ1-1; perhaps TRBD1 as D (6 bases). The CDR3 length is 14 residues. V gave up 5 bases and J gave up 6 bases, with 16 bases separating them. Germline CDR1 and CDR2: MRHNA and SNTAGT. The CDR3 nucleotides read TGTGCCAGCAGTCAGACTAGGGGGGAGGCTGAAGCTTTCTTT. It codes for CASSQTRGEAEAFF.

This clone was detected only a few times. The V and J genes are TRBV30 and TRBJ2-2; the D is unclear. Trimming left V 1 base short and J 0 bases short, with 12 bases between. In germline, CDR1 is GTSNPN, CDR2 SVGIG (reference sequence). The CDR3 has 16 amino acids. Here the CDR3 DNA reads TGTGCCTGGAGTGAAGGCCTCTATTCGAACACCGGGGAGCTGTTTTTT. Translating gives CAWSEGLYSNTGELFF. Variable domain in full (rest from reference TRBV30 and TRBJ2-2): SQTIHQWPATLVQPVGSPLSLECTVEGTSNPNLYWYRQAAGRGLQLLFYSVGIGQISSEVPQNLSASRPQDRQFILSSKKLLLSDSGFYLCAWSEGLYSNTGELFFGEGSRLTVL.

This clone was seen once. V gene TRBV5-8 combines with J gene TRBJ1-6; TRBD1 is a possible D gene (6 bases). The V gene lost 3 bases and the J gene lost 8 bases, with 18 bases spanning the gap. The germline gives CDR1 SGHTS, CDR2 YDEGEE. CDR3 length: 16 residues. The CDR3 sequence is CASSSALDRRYSPLHF. In DNA form, the CDR3 reads TGTGCCAGCAGCTCCGCCCTCGACAGGCGTTATTCACCCCTCCACTTT.

V gene TRBV7-8 combines with J gene TRBJ2-2; the D is unclear. The CDR3 has 12 amino acids. Germline-derived CDR1 and CDR2 are SGHVS and FQNEAQ. Deletions cut 2 bases from V and 15 bases from J, with 13 bases between. The CDR3 region is CASSLRRTSVFF. In DNA form, the CDR3 reads TGTGCCAGCAGCTTACGGAGAACCAGCGTGTTTTTT.

This clone was observed a single time. CDR3 DNA: TGTGCCAGCACCCTCCTCGGGACAGCGCAAGAGACCCAGTACTTC. It is translated as CASTLLGTAQETQYF. This sequence joins TRBV9 and TRBJ2-5, with TRBD1 identical over 7 bases. Germline lookup yields CDR1 SGDLS and CDR2 YYNGEE. The CDR3 runs 15 residues. V lost 6 bases to trimming and J lost 2 bases; unmatched junction nucleotides: 10. Full variable domain (outside the CDR3, taken from reference TRBV9 and TRBJ2-5): DSGVTQTPKHLITATGQRVTLRCSPRSGDLSVYWYQQSLDQGLQFLIQYYNGEERAKGNILERFSAQQFPDLHSELNLSSLELGDSALYFCASTLLGTAQETQYFGPGTRLLVL.

The chain couples TRBV2 to TRBJ2-7, with 12 bases identical to TRBD2. The CDR3 has 15 amino acids. Trimming cost V 6 bases and J 6 bases; bases outside gene matches: 9. Germline V gene lookup returns CDR1 SNHLY and CDR2 FYNNEI. Here the CDR3 reads CASRTRLAGVGEQYF. The CDR3 DNA reads TGTGCCAGCAGGACCAGACTAGCGGGAGTCGGCGAGCAGTACTTC.

The chain's CDR3 is CASSPIPGNYEQYF. The CDR3 nucleotides read TGTGCCAGCAGCCCTATTCCGGGGAACTACGAGCAGTACTTC. The chain carries TRBV2 and TRBJ2-7; the D gene is possibly TRBD2 (5 bases). V dropped 6 bases and J dropped 3 bases, with 15 bases sitting between them. Germline V gives CDR1 SNHLY, CDR2 FYNNEI. The CDR3 has 14 residues. Full variable domain (outside the CDR3, taken from reference TRBV2 and TRBJ2-7): EPEVTQTPSHQVTQMGQEVILRCVPISNHLYFYWYRQILGQKVEFLVSFYNNEISEKSEIFDDQFSVERPDGSNFTLKIRSTKLEDSAMYFCASSPIPGNYEQYFGPGTRLTVT.

This clone was counted a single time. The chain uses TRBV7-9 and TRBJ2-7; 9 bases are a match to TRBD1. Germline V CDR1 and CDR2: SEHNR, FQNEAQ (reference sequence). CDR3 length: 14 residues. Unmatched junction bases numbered 5, after V lost 4 bases and J lost 4 bases. The CDR3 nucleotides are TGTGCCAGCAGCTACGGACAGGGGAGGTACGAGCAGTACTTC. As protein: CASSYGQGRYEQYF.

The genes are TRBV28 and TRBJ1-2; weak D call: TRBD1 (5 bases). CDR3 length: 15 residues. CDR1 and CDR2 from the germline V gene are MDHEN and SYDVKM. V was shortened by 3 bases and J by 1 base, with 12 bases between the two germline ends. The CDR3 nucleotides are TGTGCCAGCAGTTTGTCTGGGGCCCTTAACTATGGCTACACCTTC. Its translation is CASSLSGALNYGYTF.

This rearrangement joins TRBV30 to TRBJ2-7; D remains ambiguous. The germline CDR1 and CDR2 sequences are GTSNPN and SVGIG (reference sequence). CDR3 size: 13 residues. V gave up 2 bases and J gave up 7 bases, with 15 bases separating them. The CDR3 DNA follows: TGTGCCTGGAGTCAACCGAATCTGAGGGAGCAGTACTTC. Encoded protein: CAWSQPNLREQYF.

The chain employs TRBV5-6 and TRBJ2-7; the match to TRBD2 covers 8 bases. V was pared by 2 bases and J by 1 base, with 5 bases of the junction left unmatched. The CDR3 consists of 15 residues. Germline CDR1 reads SGHDT; CDR2 reads YYEEEE. CDR3 loop: CASSFLAGFSYEQYF. Here the CDR3 DNA reads TGTGCCAGCAGCTTTCTAGCGGGTTTTTCCTACGAGCAGTACTTC.

The chain couples TRBV6-6 to TRBJ2-7; the D gene could be TRBD1 or TRBD2 (6 bases each). There are 13 residues in the CDR3. CDR1 and CDR2 (germline): MNHNY, SVGAGI (reference sequence). V was shortened by 7 bases and J by 4 bases, with 14 bases between the two germline ends. CDR3 sequence (DNA): TGTGCCAGCACCCCTGGGGGGCAATACGAGCAGTACTTC. It specifies CASTPGGQYEQYF.

This chain uses TRBV6-1 with TRBJ2-7; D gene ambiguous. The V end was cut by 5 bases, the J end by 3 bases, with 8 bases between. There are 12 residues in the CDR3. Per the germline V gene, CDR1 is MNHNS and CDR2 is SASEGT. In DNA, the CDR3 is TGTGCCAGCAGTCCCCCCTTCTACGAGCAGTACTTC. Its translation is CASSPPFYEQYF.

V and J are TRBV5-6 and TRBJ2-3; 11 positions match TRBD2. This CDR3 spans 18 amino acids. Trimming at V came to 0 bases and at J to 2 bases, leaving 8 bases not matched to a gene. Germline CDR1 reads SGHDT; CDR2 reads YYEEEE. The DNA for the CDR3 is TGTGCCAGCAGCTTGGGGTGGGGACTAGCGGAGATCACAGATACGCAGTATTTT. Protein: CASSLGWGLAEITDTQYF.

J is TRBJ1-5 and V is TRBV28, with D perhaps matching TRBD1 (6 bases). The CDR3 length is 15 residues. Germline CDR1 is MDHEN and CDR2 is SYDVKM. Deletions cut 8 bases from V and 4 bases from J, with 18 bases between. In nucleotides, the CDR3 is TGTGCCAGCTGTTGGGTTGGGGGGCGGAATCAGCCCCAGCATTTT. This gives the protein CASCWVGGRNQPQHF.

The chain is built from TRBV2 and TRBJ2-7; the match to TRBD1 covers 11 bases. Germline V gives CDR1 SNHLY, CDR2 FYNNEI. Unmatched junction bases numbered 9, after V lost 5 bases and J lost 3 bases. The CDR3 is made up of 16 amino acids. The CDR3 DNA follows: TGTGCCAGCAGTCTCGTCGGGGACAGGGGGAACTACGAGCAGTACTTC. Amino acid sequence: CASSLVGDRGNYEQYF.

The V call is TRBV2, the J call TRBJ2-2; D possibly matches TRBD1 or TRBD2 (5 bases each). CDR1 is SNHLY and CDR2 is FYNNEI in the germline V gene. This CDR3 contains 15 residues. The ends were cut back, 5 bases at V and 4 bases at J, with 14 bases in the middle. The CDR3: CASSLDGAATGELFF. The CDR3 DNA sequence: TGTGCCAGCAGTTTGGACGGGGCGGCCACCGGGGAGCTGTTTTTT.

The CDR3 protein is CASSTETPGGGYEQYF. In nucleotides, the CDR3 is TGTGCCAGCAGCACGGAGACCCCAGGGGGCGGATACGAGCAGTACTTC. The J gene is TRBJ2-7, the V gene TRBV6-6; the match to TRBD1 covers 8 bases. The CDR3 runs 16 residues. The V and J ends lost 6 bases and 4 bases, in that order; junction bases with no gene match: 14. Per germline, CDR1 MNHNY and CDR2 SVGAGI (reference sequence).

This chain links TRBV10-3 with TRBJ2-5; D possibly matches TRBD1 or TRBD2 (5 bases each). The CDR3 has 16 amino acids. Trimming pared 3 bases from V and 5 bases from J, leaving 19 bases between. Per germline, CDR1 ENHRY and CDR2 SYGVKD. The CDR3 protein is CAISDPGRTLGETQYF. CDR3 DNA: TGTGCCATCAGTGACCCGGGACGGACTCTGGGGGAGACCCAGTACTTC.

The chain employs TRBV28 and TRBJ2-3, with D tentatively TRBD2 (5 bases). This CDR3 region has 17 residues. CDR1 is MDHEN and CDR2 is SYDVKM in the germline V gene. V lost 3 bases and J lost 4, with 20 bases in between. The CDR3: CASSFPGKGREADTQYF. The CDR3 nucleotides are TGTGCCAGCAGTTTCCCCGGGAAAGGGAGAGAGGCAGATACGCAGTATTTT.

The chain combines TRBV18 with TRBJ2-1; 8 bases match TRBD2. J gave up 4 bases and V 3 bases, and 8 bases lay outside the gene matches. Germline-derived CDR1 and CDR2 are KGHSH and LQKENI. There are 16 residues in the CDR3. The CDR3 loop reads CASSPPGTRDYNEQFF. The CDR3 nucleotides read TGTGCCAGCTCACCTCCCGGGACTAGGGATTACAATGAGCAGTTCTTC.

Notes on this clone: Since a far larger clone is one base different, this is likely a read error. The chain has TRBV7-6 and TRBJ2-7; TRBD1 matches 7 bases. The V segment lost 5 bases and the J segment 2 bases; nucleotides outside the gene matches: 6. The CDR3 has 14 amino acids. The germline V gene has CDR1 SGHVS and CDR2 FNYEAQ. CDR3 region: CASSTTQGPYEQYF. The DNA for the CDR3 is TGTGCCAGCAGCACGACACAGGGGCCCTACGAGCAGTACTTC.

V gene TRBV7-9 combines with J gene TRBJ1-3; 7 bases fit TRBD1. The CDR3 consists of 16 residues. CDR1 and CDR2 (germline): SEHNR, FQNEAQ (reference sequence). V lost 3 bases to trimming and J lost 0 bases; unmatched junction nucleotides: 5. The CDR3 nucleotides read TGTGCCAGCAGCTTGGGAGGGGGCAACTCTGGAAACACCATATATTTT. Encoded protein: CASSLGGGNSGNTIYF.

The V gene is TRBV27, the J gene TRBJ2-2; 7 bases map to TRBD1. Germline lookup yields CDR1 MNHEY and CDR2 SMNVEV (reference sequence). CDR3 size: 18 residues. V lost 10 bases and J lost 0; bases outside the gene matches: 17. CDR3 in amino acids: CAIPIRTGESANTGELFF. CDR3 DNA sequence: TGTGCCATCCCTATCCGAACAGGGGAATCCGCGAACACCGGGGAGCTGTTTTTT.

This rearrangement joins TRBV7-6 to TRBJ1-1; no clear D gene. Looked up from germline, CDR1 is SGHVS and CDR2 is FNYEAQ. V dropped 11 bases and J dropped 7 bases, with 11 bases sitting between them. CDR3 length: 10 residues. The DNA for the CDR3 is TGTGCCGCAGGAGGACTTGAAGCTTTCTTT. This codes for CAAGGLEAFF.

This clone was observed once. The gene calls are TRBV4-2 and TRBJ2-2; 15 nucleotides line up with TRBD2. The V and J ends lost 1 base and 4 bases, in that order; junction bases with no gene match: 7. In germline, CDR1 is LGHNA, CDR2 YNFKEQ. The CDR3 covers 19 residues. CDR3 bases: TGTGCCAGCAGCCAAGCGGGACTAGCGGGAGGCCTAGGCACCGGGGAGCTGTTTTTT. Translating it yields CASSQAGLAGGLGTGELFF.

This clone was counted only a few times. This sequence joins TRBV6-1 and TRBJ2-7; possible D gene TRBD1, 5 bases. The CDR3 consists of 14 residues. Trimming cost V 5 bases and J 5 bases, with 16 bases left between them. CDR1 is MNHNS and CDR2 is SASEGT in the germline V gene. The CDR3 is CASSPRKGIHEQYF. CDR3 DNA: TGTGCCAGCAGTCCGCGGAAGGGGATCCACGAGCAGTACTTC.

This clone was found a few times. The gene calls are TRBV4-1 and TRBJ1-5; no reliable D call. This CDR3 spans 14 amino acids. The germline V and J ends were trimmed by 0 bases and 4 bases, with 7 bases remaining between them. The V gene's germline CDR1 is MGHRA and CDR2 YSYEKL. This chain's CDR3 is CASSQDPANQPQHF. The CDR3 bases are TGCGCCAGCAGCCAAGATCCAGCAAATCAGCCCCAGCATTTT.